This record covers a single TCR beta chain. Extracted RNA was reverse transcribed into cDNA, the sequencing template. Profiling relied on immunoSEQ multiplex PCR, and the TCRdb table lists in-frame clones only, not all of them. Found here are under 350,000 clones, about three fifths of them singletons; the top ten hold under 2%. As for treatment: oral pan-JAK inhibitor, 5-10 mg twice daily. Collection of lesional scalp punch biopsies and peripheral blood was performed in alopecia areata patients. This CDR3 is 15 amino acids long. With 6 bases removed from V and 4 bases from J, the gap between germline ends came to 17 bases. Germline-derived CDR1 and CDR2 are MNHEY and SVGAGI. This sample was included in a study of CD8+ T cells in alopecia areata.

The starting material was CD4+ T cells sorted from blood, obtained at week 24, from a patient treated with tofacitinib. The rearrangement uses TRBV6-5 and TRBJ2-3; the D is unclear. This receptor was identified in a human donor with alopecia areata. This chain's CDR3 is CASRDDLTWSDTQYF. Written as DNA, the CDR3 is TGTGCCAGCAGGGATGACCTGACTTGGTCAGATACGCAGTATTTT.